Given below is one T cell receptor beta chain in context. The CDR3 runs to 18 residues. V gave up 2 bases and J gave up 3 bases, with 20 bases separating them. Germline CDR1 is SGHAT and CDR2 is FQDESV (reference sequence). This record belongs to a study of response to subunit inactivated influenza vaccine. TCRdb re-analysed the RT-PCR reads in MiXCR, keeping a single row per CDR3 protein. Of about 780,000 distinct CDR3 sequences detected, under 20% appear once; the ten largest clones hold roughly 11%. The chain has TRBV11-1 and TRBJ2-4; possibly TRBD2 for D (6 bases). The input for sequencing was PBMCs from blood, taken 5 to 6 days after vaccination. This receptor was taken from a man aged 45 to 65 who received an inactivated influenza vaccine. CDR3 coding DNA: TGTGCCAGCAGCTTATGGGGAGGCTTTCCCTGGGGCAAAAACATTCAGTACTTC. Translation: CASSLWGGFPWGKNIQYF.